Sequencing of this T cell receptor beta chain was carried out in a study of T-cell memory formation after mild COVID-19. Whole-study results and caveats: Clones that contracted from day 15 to 85 were balanced CD4/CD8, while later expanders leaned CD4+.

This clonotype was picked up many times. Its antigen is still unknown. TCRdb processed the 5' RACE reads anew with MiXCR; each CDR3 protein has one entry. The sample lists about 500,000 distinct CDR3 sequences, about a fifth seen once, with about an eighth in the top ten. The sequencing sample was made of PBMCs or a T cell subset sorted from them (not recorded which). The clonotype was recovered from an adult woman who had mild COVID-19 (a few samples of this study predate the infection). Cell type and time point are not known.

CDR3 amino acids: CASSPPGGGAGELFF. Written as DNA, the CDR3 is TGTGCCAGCAGCCCGCCGGGCGGAGGGGCCGGGGAGCTGTTTTTT. The chain couples TRBV7-2 to TRBJ2-2, with D tentatively TRBD2 (6 bases). V was shortened by 5 bases and J by 6 bases, with 16 bases between the two germline ends. The germline V gene encodes CDR1 SGHTA and CDR2 FQGNSA. The CDR3 has 15 residues.